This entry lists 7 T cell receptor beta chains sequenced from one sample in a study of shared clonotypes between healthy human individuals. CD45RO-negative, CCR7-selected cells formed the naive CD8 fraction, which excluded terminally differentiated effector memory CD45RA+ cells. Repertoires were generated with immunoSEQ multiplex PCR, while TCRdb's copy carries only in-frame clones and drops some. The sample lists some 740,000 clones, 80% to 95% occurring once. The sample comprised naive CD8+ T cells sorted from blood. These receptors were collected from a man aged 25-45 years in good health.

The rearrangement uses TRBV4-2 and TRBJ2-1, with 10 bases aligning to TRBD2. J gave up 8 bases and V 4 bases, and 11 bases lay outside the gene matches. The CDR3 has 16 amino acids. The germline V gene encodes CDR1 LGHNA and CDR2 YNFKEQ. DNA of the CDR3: TGTGCCAGCAGCCCCCTTGAGCGGGAGGGCCTAGATGAGCAGTTCTTC. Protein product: CASSPLEREGLDEQFF.

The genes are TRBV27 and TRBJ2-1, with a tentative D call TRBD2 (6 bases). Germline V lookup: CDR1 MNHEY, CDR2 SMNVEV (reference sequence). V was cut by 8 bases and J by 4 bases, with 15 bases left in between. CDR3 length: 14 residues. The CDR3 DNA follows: TGTGCCAGCGGGGGGAATCGAGCTTACAATGAGCAGTTCTTC. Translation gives CASGGNRAYNEQFF.

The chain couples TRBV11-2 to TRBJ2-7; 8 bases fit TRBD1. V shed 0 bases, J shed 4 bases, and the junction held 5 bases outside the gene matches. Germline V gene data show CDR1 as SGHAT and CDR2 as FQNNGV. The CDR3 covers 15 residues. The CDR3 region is CASSLDSGQGYEQYF. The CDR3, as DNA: TGTGCCAGCAGCTTAGATTCAGGACAGGGTTACGAGCAGTACTTC.

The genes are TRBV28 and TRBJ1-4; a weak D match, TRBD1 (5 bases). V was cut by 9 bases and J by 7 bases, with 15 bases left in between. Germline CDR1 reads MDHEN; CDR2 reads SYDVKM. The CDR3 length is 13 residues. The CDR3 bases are TGTGCCAGTTTTTCCGGGGGGGGTGAAAAACTGTTTTTT. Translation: CASFSGGGEKLFF.

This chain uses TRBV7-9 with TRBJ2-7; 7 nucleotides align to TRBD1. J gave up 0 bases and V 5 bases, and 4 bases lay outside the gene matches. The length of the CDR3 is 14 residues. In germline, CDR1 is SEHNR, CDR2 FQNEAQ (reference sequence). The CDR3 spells CASSPRTGSYEQYF. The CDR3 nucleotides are TGTGCCAGCAGCCCGCGGACAGGCTCCTACGAGCAGTACTTC.

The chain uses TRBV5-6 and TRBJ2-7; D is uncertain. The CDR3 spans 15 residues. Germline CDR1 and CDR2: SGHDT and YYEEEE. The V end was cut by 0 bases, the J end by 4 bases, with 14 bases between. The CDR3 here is CASSLAAQTQYEQYF. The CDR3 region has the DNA TGTGCCAGCAGCTTGGCCGCACAAACACAATACGAGCAGTACTTC.

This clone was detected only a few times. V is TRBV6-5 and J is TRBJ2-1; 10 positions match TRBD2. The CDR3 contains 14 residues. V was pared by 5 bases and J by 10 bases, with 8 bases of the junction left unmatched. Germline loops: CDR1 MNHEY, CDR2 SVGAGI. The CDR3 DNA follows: TGTGCCAGCAGTCCCTACCTAGCGGGAGACGAGCAGTTCTTC. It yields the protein CASSPYLAGDEQFF.